The entry below describes one T cell receptor (beta chain). Its target antigen remains unknown. The sample holds no much larger clone one base away, and base qualities are not on file. Distinct nucleotide sequences in the sample also encode this CDR3. The collaborating institutions used their own protocols to collect whole blood in K2EDTA tubes. For TCRbeta analysis, collaborators shipped samples as frozen whole blood, isolated PBMCs, or DNA extracted from either of those sample types. This sample is part of a study of blood T cell repertoires in COVID-19 (TCRdb year 2020). Background for the entire study: Samples covering the acute and convalescent phases of COVID-19 were provided by collaborators in the United States, Italy and Spain. The material from the prospective study consisted of cDNA or gDNA derived from T cells, B-cell-depleted T cells, or PBMCs. Subjects who had been exposed to COVID-19, were actively infected with it, or had recovered from it provided the deeply sampled blood TCRbeta repertoires that made up the dataset. The repertoires were made available in a free public database intended to serve as a resource for research on the immune response to SARS-CoV-2. Samples came from the ongoing ImmuneRACE study (first 160 participants) plus 1,254 subjects from 6 global collaborators. Sample metadata almost always included a de-identified subject ID, COVID-19 status, age in years and sex. Where available, HLA class I and class II types were obtained from metadata supplied by the sample provider rather than from assay-based typing. What the work shows at the level of the full study, not this receptor alone: Clinical and demographic metadata were provided uncurated, with the amount varying by source and participant.

TCRbeta CDR3 regions were amplified from genomic DNA using the immunoSEQ Assay, a bias-controlled multiplex PCR. In the paper's pipeline: The number of nucleated cells in each sample was estimated by amplification of reference gene primers within the assay. To quantify the absolute abundance of each unique TCRbeta CDR3 rearrangement, sequence reads were collapsed and filtered. For each sample, productive Simpson clonality was calculated as the square root of Simpson's diversity index over productive rearrangements. Here the immuneACCESS table is served through TCRdb, limited to in-frame sequences with V and J called. Missing clones are a known gap in these copies; in checked studies unresolved V genes cover under half, and the rest lacks a known reason. V and J calls and clone size are as listed in that table; D and trimming were resolved from the DNA. The sample has some 350,000 clones on record, around 90% of them singletons. 3% of the sample belongs to the ten largest clones.

Per the germline V gene (reference sequence), LNHDA is the CDR1 and SQIVND is the CDR2. The junction shows trimming of 3 bases on V and 2 bases on J, plus 7 bases between the germline ends. The CDR3 starts with the cysteine, ends with the phenylalanine, and has 13 residues. The CDR3 DNA has 39 bases and is translated from base 1. This sequence uses TRBV19 and TRBJ2-5; a confident D gene designation cannot be given. The sequence was collected from a human donor in a cohort sampled during active COVID-19. The sequenced material came from peripheral blood. Read as DNA, the sequence is TGTGCCAGTAGTATTGGCTCACAAGAGACCCAGTACTTC. Protein translation: CASSIGSQETQYF.